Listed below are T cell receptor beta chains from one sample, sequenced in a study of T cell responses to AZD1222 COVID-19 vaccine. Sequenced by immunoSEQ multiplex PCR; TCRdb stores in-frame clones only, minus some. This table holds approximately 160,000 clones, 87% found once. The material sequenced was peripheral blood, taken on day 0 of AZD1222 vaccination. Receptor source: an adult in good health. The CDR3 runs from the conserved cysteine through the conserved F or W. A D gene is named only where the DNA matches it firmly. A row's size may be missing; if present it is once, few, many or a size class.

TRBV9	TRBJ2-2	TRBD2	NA	TGTGCCAGCAGCCCCCGGACTAGCGGGAACCCCCCTACCGGGGAGCTGTTTTTT	CASSPRTSGNPPTGELFF
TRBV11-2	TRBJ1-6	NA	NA	TGTGCCAGCAGCTTAGATTACAGGGAGAATTCACCCCTCCACTTT	CASSLDYRENSPLHF
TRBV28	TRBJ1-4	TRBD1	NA	TGTGCCAGCAGCATCGCAGGGGGCTTAGCTAATGAAAAACTGTTTTTT	CASSIAGGLANEKLFF
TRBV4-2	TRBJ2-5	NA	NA	TGTGCCAGCAGCCAAGTGTACGAGACCCAGTACTTC	CASSQVYETQYF
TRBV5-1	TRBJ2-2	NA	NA	TGCGCCAGCAGCTTATACCAGGGGGGCACCGGGGAGCTGTTTTTT	CASSLYQGGTGELFF
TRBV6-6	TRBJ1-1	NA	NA	TGTGCCAGCAGTTACTATGGAGAAGCTTTCTTT	CASSYYGEAFF
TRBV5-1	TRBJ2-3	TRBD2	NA	TGCGCCAGCACCCCCGGCGGGAGCGCAGATACGCAGTATTTT	CASTPGGSADTQYF
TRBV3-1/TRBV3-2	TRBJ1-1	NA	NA	TGTGCCAGCACCGCCAATGAGGGATGGCCCATTGAAGCTTTCTTT	CASTANEGWPIEAFF
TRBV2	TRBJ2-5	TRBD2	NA	TGTGCCAGCAGTGAGTTTGCTAGCGGGAAATACCAAGAGACCCAGTACTTC	CASSEFASGKYQETQYF
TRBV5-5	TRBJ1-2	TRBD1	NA	TGTGCCAGCAGCCCAAGACAGGGGTACAACTATGGCTACACCTTC	CASSPRQGYNYGYTF
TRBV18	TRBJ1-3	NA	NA	TGTGCCAGCTCACCCTTCGAAGTCTCTGGAAACACCATATATTTT	CASSPFEVSGNTIYF
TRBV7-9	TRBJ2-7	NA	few	TGTGCCAGCAGCTCCCATAACTACGAGCAGTACTTC	CASSSHNYEQYF
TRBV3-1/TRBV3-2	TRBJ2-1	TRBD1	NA	TGTGCCAGCAGCCCACTACTTGGACAGGGGAGCTCCTACAATGAGCAGTTCTTC	CASSPLLGQGSSYNEQFF
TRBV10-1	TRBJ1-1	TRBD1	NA	TGCGCCAGCGGCTCCAGGGGGCCGGACACTGAAGCTTTCTTT	CASGSRGPDTEAFF
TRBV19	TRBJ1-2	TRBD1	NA	TGTGCCAGTAGTACCTTGACAGGGAGCGATGGCTACACCTTC	CASSTLTGSDGYTF
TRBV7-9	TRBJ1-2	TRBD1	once	TGTGCCAGCAGCTTAGCAGGACAGGGTCACAGAGCCTTC	CASSLAGQGHRAF
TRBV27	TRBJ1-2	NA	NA	TGTGCCAGCAGTTTTCAGGGAACCTATGGCTACACCTTC	CASSFQGTYGYTF
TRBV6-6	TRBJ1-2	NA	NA	TGTGCCAGCACCATATCAGGGTTACATGGCTACACCTTC	CASTISGLHGYTF
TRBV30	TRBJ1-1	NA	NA	TGTGCCTGGAGTGCATCCGCAGGGTGGAACACTGAAGCTTTCTTT	CAWSASAGWNTEAFF
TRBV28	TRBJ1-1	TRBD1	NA	TGTGCCAGCAGGATACCGGGACAGGGGGCTATTAACACTGAAGCTTTCTTT	CASRIPGQGAINTEAFF
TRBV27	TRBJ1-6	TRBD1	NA	TGTGCCAGCAGTTCCTACGCCGGGACAGCTAATTCACCCCTCCACTTT	CASSSYAGTANSPLHF
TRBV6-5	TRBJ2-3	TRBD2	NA	TGTGCCAGCAGTTTAAAAGGGAGGGTATATACAGATACGCAGTATTTT	CASSLKGRVYTDTQYF
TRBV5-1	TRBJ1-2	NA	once	TGCGCCAGCAGCTTGGGTGACAGTACTCGCGGCTACACCTTC	CASSLGDSTRGYTF
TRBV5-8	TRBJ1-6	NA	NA	TGTGCCAGCACACAGGACAGCGGGGACTATAATTCACCCCTCCACTTT	CASTQDSGDYNSPLHF
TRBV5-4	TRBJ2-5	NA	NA	TGTGCCAGCAGTCGGGCGGCCGGGGAGACCCAGTACTTC	CASSRAAGETQYF
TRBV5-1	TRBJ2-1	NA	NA	TGCGCCAGCAGCTCCGCCCAGAGCGGGCGCCATCTCTTC	CASSSAQSGRHLF
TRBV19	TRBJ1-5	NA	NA	TGTGCCAGTAGTAGACAGGATAGCAATCAGCCCCAGCATTTT	CASSRQDSNQPQHF
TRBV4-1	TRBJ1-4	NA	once	TGCGCCAGCAGCCTACCAATGGGTGTAAATGCAACTAATGAAAAACTGTTTTTT	CASSLPMGVNATNEKLFF
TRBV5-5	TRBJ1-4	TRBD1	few	TGTGCCAGCAGCACTTCGACAGGGGGCGGTAATGAAAAACTGTTTTTT	CASSTSTGGGNEKLFF
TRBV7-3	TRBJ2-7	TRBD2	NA	TGTGCCAGCAGCCCGGGCGGGGGGCTGGACGAGCAGTACTTC	CASSPGGGLDEQYF
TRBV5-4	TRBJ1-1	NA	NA	TGTGCCAGCAGCTTGGTGGGGCGGAGGACTGAAGCTTTCTTT	CASSLVGRRTEAFF
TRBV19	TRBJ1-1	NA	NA	TGTGCCAGTAGTATAGGAATGGGGCCCTACACTGAAGCTTTCTTT	CASSIGMGPYTEAFF
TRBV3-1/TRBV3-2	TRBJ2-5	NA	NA	TGTGCCAGCAGCCGCTCAACAGGGTCGGAGACCCAGTACTTC	CASSRSTGSETQYF
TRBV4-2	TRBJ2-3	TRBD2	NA	TGTGCCAGCAGCCGGATTAGCGGGGGGACCACAGATACGCAGTATTTT	CASSRISGGTTDTQYF
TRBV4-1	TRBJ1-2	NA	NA	TGCGCCAGCAGCGAACGCAGCAGGGGCAGGGGCTACACCTTC	CASSERSRGRGYTF
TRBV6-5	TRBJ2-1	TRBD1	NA	TGTGCCAGCAGCAGGACAGGGGGCGACAATGAGCAGTTCTTC	CASSRTGGDNEQFF
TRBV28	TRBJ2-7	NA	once	TGTGCCAGCAAGGGAAGTTCCTACGAGCAGTACTTC	CASKGSSYEQYF
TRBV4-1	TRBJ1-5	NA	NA	TGCGCCAGCAGCCAAGTTTCGGGTTCCAATCAGCCCCAGCATTTT	CASSQVSGSNQPQHF
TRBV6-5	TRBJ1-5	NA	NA	TGTGCCACAGAGAGGAATCAGCCCCAGCATTTT	CATERNQPQHF
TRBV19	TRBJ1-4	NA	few	TGTGCCAGTAGTATAGTGCGGGGAAGGAATGAAAAACTGTTTTTT	CASSIVRGRNEKLFF
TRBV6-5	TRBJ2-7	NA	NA	TGTGCCAGCAGTTACGGGGCAGGTGGTCTCCTCTACGAGCAGTACTTC	CASSYGAGGLLYEQYF
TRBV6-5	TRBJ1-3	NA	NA	TGTGCCAGCAGGATGGACGTTGTCGGAAACACCATATATTTT	CASRMDVVGNTIYF
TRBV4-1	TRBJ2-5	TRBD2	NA	TGCGCCAGCAGCCAAGTGGGCTTAGCGGGAAAACAAGAGACCCAGTACTTC	CASSQVGLAGKQETQYF